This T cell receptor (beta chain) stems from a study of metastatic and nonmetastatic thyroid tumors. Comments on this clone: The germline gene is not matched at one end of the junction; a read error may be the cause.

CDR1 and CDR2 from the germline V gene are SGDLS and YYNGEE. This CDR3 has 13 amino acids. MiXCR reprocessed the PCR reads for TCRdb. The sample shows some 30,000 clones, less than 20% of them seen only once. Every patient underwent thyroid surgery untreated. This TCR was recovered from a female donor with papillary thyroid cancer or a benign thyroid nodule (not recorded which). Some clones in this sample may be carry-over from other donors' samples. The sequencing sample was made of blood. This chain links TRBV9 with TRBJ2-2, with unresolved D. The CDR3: CASSSINNGELFF. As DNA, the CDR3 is TGTGCCAGCAGCTCCATAAACAACGGGGAGCTGTTTTTT.